These 23 T cell receptor beta chains share one sample of origin, sequenced in a study of blood T cell repertoires in COVID-19. The table came from immunoSEQ multiplex PCR; TCRdb's copy has only in-frame clones and leaves some out. The sample shows about 150,000 clones, about 87% of them seen only once. Input material: peripheral blood. Receptors were obtained from a man between 60 and 75 years old with COVID-19, enrolled during active disease.

The gene calls are TRBV27 and TRBJ2-3, with 8 bases identical to TRBD2. The CDR3 has 17 residues. Germline-derived CDR1 and CDR2 are MNHEY and SMNVEV (reference sequence). V was pared by 5 bases and J by 3 bases, with 13 bases of the junction left unmatched. CDR3 amino acids: CASSPYPPGGPTDTQYF. CDR3 coding DNA: TGTGCCAGCAGTCCCTACCCACCGGGAGGGCCAACAGATACGCAGTATTTT.

This chain joins TRBV19 and TRBJ1-5; D gene ambiguous. The ends were cut back, 5 bases at V and 7 bases at J, with 12 bases in the middle. This CDR3 is 13 amino acids long. In germline, CDR1 is LNHDA, CDR2 SQIVND (reference sequence). The chain's CDR3 is CASSRLEGQPQHF. The DNA of the CDR3 is TGTGCCAGTAGTCGGTTGGAGGGACAGCCCCAGCATTTT.

This clone was picked up one time. The gene calls are TRBV7-2 and TRBJ2-3; TRBD2 agrees at 14 bases. Germline CDR1 is SGHTA and CDR2 is FQGNSA. The J segment lost 6 bases and the V segment lost 0 bases, leaving 2 bases of the junction unmatched. The CDR3 is 16 residues long. CDR3 nucleotide sequence: TGTGCCAGCAGCTTAGCGACTAGCGGGAGGGCCGATACGCAGTATTTT. It encodes CASSLATSGRADTQYF.

This chain joins TRBV2 and TRBJ1-2, with TRBD1 matching 9 bases. CDR3 length: 14 residues. Looked up from germline, CDR1 is SNHLY and CDR2 is FYNNEI. V lost 4 bases, J lost 5 bases, and 5 bases stayed unmatched. The CDR3 is CASSAGQGGYGYTF. CDR3 bases: TGTGCCAGCAGTGCGGGACAGGGAGGGTATGGCTACACCTTC. The whole variable domain, filled in from reference TRBV2 and TRBJ1-2, reads EPEVTQTPSHQVTQMGQEVILRCVPISNHLYFYWYRQILGQKVEFLVSFYNNEISEKSEIFDDQFSVERPDGSNFTLKIRSTKLEDSAMYFCASSAGQGGYGYTFGSGTRLTVV.

V is TRBV5-1 and J is TRBJ2-3; 10 nucleotides match TRBD1. CDR3 length: 14 amino acids. The junction had 5 bases not matched to a gene; V was cut back by 6 bases and J by 4 bases. CDR1 and CDR2 (germline): SGHRS, YFSETQ. CDR3 nucleotide sequence: TGCGCCAGCAAACTCGGGACAGGGGCAGATACGCAGTATTTT. Residues: CASKLGTGADTQYF.

This chain connects TRBV11-1 to TRBJ2-5; 8 positions agree with TRBD1. The CDR3 totals 15 residues. Germline CDR1 and CDR2: SGHAT and FQDESV (reference sequence). J was trimmed by 4 bases and V by 1 base; bases with no gene match: 5. CDR3 amino acids: CASSLVKTGAETQYF. CDR3 sequence (DNA): TGTGCCAGCAGCTTAGTGAAGACAGGGGCAGAGACCCAGTACTTC.

This sequence joins TRBV28 and TRBJ2-7, with TRBD1 matching 10 bases. Per the germline V gene, CDR1 is MDHEN and CDR2 is SYDVKM. Unmatched junction bases numbered 7, after V lost 5 bases and J lost 0 bases. CDR3 size: 16 residues. The CDR3 DNA is TGTGCCAGCAGTCCAAGGACAGGGGGGGGCTCCTACGAGCAGTACTTC. Translation gives CASSPRTGGGSYEQYF.

The CDR3 coding sequence is TGCGCCAGCAGTGGGGAACAGGGGAATCAGCCCCAGCATTTT. Amino acids: CASSGEQGNQPQHF. The chain carries TRBV10-2 and TRBJ1-5; 7 positions match TRBD1. The trim removed 4 bases at V and 4 bases at J, leaving 4 bases unmatched. The V gene's germline CDR1 is WSHSY and CDR2 SAAADI. The length of the CDR3 is 14 residues.

V and J are TRBV3-1 (or the pseudogene TRBV3-2) and TRBJ2-7, with D tentatively TRBD2 (6 bases). The CDR3 loop spans 13 amino acids. Germline CDR1 LGHDT, CDR2 YNNKEL (reference sequence). Trimming took off 4 bases at V and 5 bases at J, with 12 bases between the two ends. CDR3 in DNA: TGTGCCAGCAGCCTAGCGGATGGGAACGAGCAGTACTTC. This codes for CASSLADGNEQYF.

The genes are TRBV30 and TRBJ2-7; 11 bases align to TRBD2. Germline V gives CDR1 GTSNPN, CDR2 SVGIG (reference sequence). The CDR3 is made up of 15 amino acids. Trimming at V came to 8 bases and at J to 7 bases, leaving 16 bases not matched to a gene. The CDR3 here is CAGRFGLAGGKEQYF. The CDR3 DNA reads as TGTGCCGGACGATTTGGGCTAGCGGGAGGTAAAGAGCAGTACTTC.

The chain combines TRBV18 with TRBJ2-1, with TRBD2 matching 11 bases. V shed 6 bases and J 8 bases; nucleotides not matched to a gene: 9. Germline V CDR1 and CDR2: KGHSH, LQKENI. The CDR3 consists of 15 residues. This CDR3 is CASSSTSGSIDEQFF. The CDR3 region has the DNA TGTGCCAGCTCTTCTACTAGCGGGAGTATCGATGAGCAGTTCTTC.

The chain links TRBV19 to TRBJ1-1; TRBD1 matches at 7 bases. J lost 3 bases, V lost 7 bases, and 8 bases had no gene match. CDR1 and CDR2 from the germline V gene are LNHDA and SQIVND (reference sequence). This CDR3 has 14 residues. The CDR3 bases are TGTGCCAGTAATATCGGGACAGAAGACACTGAAGCTTTCTTT. Translated: CASNIGTEDTEAFF.

V is TRBV2 and J is TRBJ2-7; 12 bases align to TRBD1. Germline loops: CDR1 SNHLY, CDR2 FYNNEI. Trimming at V came to 6 bases and at J to 5 bases, leaving 14 bases not matched to a gene. The CDR3 loop spans 17 amino acids. CDR3 amino acids: CASRTPGQGALKDEQYF. CDR3 bases: TGTGCCAGCAGAACACCGGGACAGGGGGCTTTAAAAGACGAGCAGTACTTC.

V and J are TRBV7-2 and TRBJ1-2; D remains ambiguous. CDR3 length: 14 amino acids. Trimming removed 5 bases from V and 1 base from J, with 11 bases in between. Germline assignment: CDR1 SGHTA and CDR2 FQGNSA. DNA of the CDR3: TGTGCCAGCAGCCCCCAGGCGGGTAACTATGGCTACACCTTC. Residues: CASSPQAGNYGYTF. Together with reference TRBV7-2 and TRBJ1-2, the CDR3 gives the full variable domain: GAGVSQSPSNKVTEKGKDVELRCDPISGHTALYWYRQSLGQGLEFLIYFQGNSAPDKSGLPSDRFSAERTGGSVSTLTIQRTQQEDSAVYLCASSPQAGNYGYTFGSGTRLTVV.

This chain connects TRBV3-1 (or the pseudogene TRBV3-2) to TRBJ2-1; 10 bases are a match to TRBD1. The V segment lost 3 bases and the J segment 3 bases; nucleotides outside the gene matches: 8. CDR3 length: 17 amino acids. Germline V gene sequence: CDR1 LGHDT, CDR2 YNNKEL (reference sequence). CDR3 sequence: CASSHLAGTGVYNEQFF. CDR3 nucleotides: TGTGCCAGCAGCCACCTCGCCGGGACAGGGGTCTACAATGAGCAGTTCTTC.

This clone was detected only a few times. The chain links TRBV19 to TRBJ2-3; the D gene is possibly TRBD2 (6 bases). The ends were cut back, 5 bases at V and 0 bases at J, with 9 bases in the middle. The CDR3 extends over 14 amino acids. CDR1 is LNHDA and CDR2 is SQIVND in the germline V gene (reference sequence). The DNA for the CDR3 is TGTGCCAGTAGTCGCGGGACTAGCACAGATACGCAGTATTTT. Residues: CASSRGTSTDTQYF. Combining the CDR3 with reference TRBV19 and TRBJ2-3 gives the whole variable domain DGGITQSPKYLFRKEGQNVTLSCEQNLNHDAMYWYRQDPGQGLRLIYYSQIVNDFQKGDIAEGYSVSREKKESFPLTVTSAQKNPTAFYLCASSRGTSTDTQYFGPGTRLTVL.

The chain carries TRBV19 and TRBJ2-1; 7 bases are shared with TRBD1. The CDR3 totals 15 residues. Germline trimming cut 5 bases from V and 5 bases from J; bases unmatched to any gene: 9. The germline V gene encodes CDR1 LNHDA and CDR2 SQIVND (reference sequence). In nucleotides, the CDR3 is TGTGCCAGTAGTGCGGACAGGCGGGTGAACAATGAGCAGTTCTTC. The encoded protein is CASSADRRVNNEQFF.

The rearrangement joins TRBV5-5 to TRBJ1-2; D perhaps matches TRBD1 (5 bases). The CDR3 consists of 16 residues. Germline V gene lookup returns CDR1 SGHKS and CDR2 YYEKEE (reference sequence). V lost 5 bases and J 0 bases, leaving 17 bases between the germline ends. This CDR3 is CASSHIGTSANYGYTF. DNA of the CDR3: TGTGCCAGCAGTCATATCGGGACTTCAGCTAACTATGGCTACACCTTC.

The chain combines TRBV7-2 with TRBJ2-3, with TRBD2 matching 7 bases. The CDR3 has 17 amino acids. The germline gives CDR1 SGHTA, CDR2 FQGNSA. V lost 3 bases and J lost 2; bases outside the gene matches: 11. The chain's CDR3 is CASSFFGGTILTDTQYF. The CDR3 coding sequence is TGTGCCAGCAGCTTTTTTGGGGGGACTATTCTCACAGATACGCAGTATTTT.

The rearrangement joins TRBV5-1 to TRBJ1-6; 8 bases are a match to TRBD1. CDR1 and CDR2 from the germline V gene are SGHRS and YFSETQ. The CDR3 loop spans 14 amino acids. The ends lost 4 bases at V and 10 bases at J; junction bases unmatched: 7. The CDR3 sequence: CASSVGQGGSPLHF. CDR3 DNA sequence: TGCGCCAGCAGCGTAGGACAGGGCGGGTCACCCCTCCACTTT.

A note on this clone: The junction departs from the called germline gene at one end, perhaps through a read error. The J gene is TRBJ1-4, the V gene TRBV7-7; 9 positions agree with TRBD1. This CDR3 comprises 15 residues. CDR1 and CDR2 from the germline V gene are SSHAT and FNYEAQ (reference sequence). The DNA of the CDR3 is TGTGCTAGCAGTCGCGGACAGGGGAGGGATGAAAAACTGTTTTTT. Its translation: CASSRGQGRDEKLFF.

The table lists this clone with many counts. CDR3 DNA: TGTGCCAGCAGCTTGGGTGGCGCAGGACGCACCAGACAGGAGCAGTACTTC. Residues: CASSLGGAGRTRQEQYF. V gene TRBV7-9 combines with J gene TRBJ2-7, with D possibly TRBD1 on 5 matching bases. The CDR3 covers 17 residues. V was trimmed by 3 bases and J by 7 bases, leaving 25 bases between them. Germline V gene sequence: CDR1 SEHNR, CDR2 FQNEAQ (reference sequence).

The V and J genes are TRBV6-2 or TRBV6-3 and TRBJ2-7, with TRBD2 matching over 12 bases. The germline gives CDR1 MNHEY, CDR2 SVGEGT. With V trimmed by 6 bases and J by 5 bases, 5 bases remained unmatched. The CDR3 is made up of 14 amino acids. DNA of the CDR3: TGTGCCAGCAGCCCGACTAGCGGGAGTCACGAGCAGTACTTC. This gives the protein CASSPTSGSHEQYF.